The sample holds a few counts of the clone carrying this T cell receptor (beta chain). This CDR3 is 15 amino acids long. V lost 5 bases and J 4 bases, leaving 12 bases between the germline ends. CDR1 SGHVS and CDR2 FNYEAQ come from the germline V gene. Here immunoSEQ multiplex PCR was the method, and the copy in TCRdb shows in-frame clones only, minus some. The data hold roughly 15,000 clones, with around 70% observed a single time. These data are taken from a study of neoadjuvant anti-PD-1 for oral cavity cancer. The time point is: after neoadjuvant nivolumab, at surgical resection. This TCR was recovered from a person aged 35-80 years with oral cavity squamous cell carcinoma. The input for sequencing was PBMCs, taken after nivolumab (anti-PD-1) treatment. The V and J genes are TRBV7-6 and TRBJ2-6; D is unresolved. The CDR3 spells CASSPGRLGANVLTF. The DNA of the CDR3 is TGTGCCAGCAGCCCAGGCCGGTTGGGGGCCAACGTCCTGACTTTC.